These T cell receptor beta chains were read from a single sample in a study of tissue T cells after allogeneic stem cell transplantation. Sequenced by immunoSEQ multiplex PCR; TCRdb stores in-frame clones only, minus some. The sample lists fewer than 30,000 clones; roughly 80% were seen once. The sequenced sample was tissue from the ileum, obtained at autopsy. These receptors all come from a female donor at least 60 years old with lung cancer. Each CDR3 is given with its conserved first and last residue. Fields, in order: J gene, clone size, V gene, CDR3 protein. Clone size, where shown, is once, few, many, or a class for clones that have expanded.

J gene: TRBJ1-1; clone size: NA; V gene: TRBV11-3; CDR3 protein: CASSLLDPGTEAFF
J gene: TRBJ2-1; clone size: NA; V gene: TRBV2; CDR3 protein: CASSELGQGFYNEQFF
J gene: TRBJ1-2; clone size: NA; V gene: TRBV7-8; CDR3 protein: CASSLGGTGYGYTF
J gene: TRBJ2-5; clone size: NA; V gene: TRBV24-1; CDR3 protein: CATSDRLFKETQYF
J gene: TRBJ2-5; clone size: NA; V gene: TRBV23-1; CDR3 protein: CASSQYSQGWETQYF
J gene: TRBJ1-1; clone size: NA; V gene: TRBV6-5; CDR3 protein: CASKEGGKTEAFF
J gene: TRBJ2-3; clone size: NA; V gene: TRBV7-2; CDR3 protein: CASRGIASTDTQYF
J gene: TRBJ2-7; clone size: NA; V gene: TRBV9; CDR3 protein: CASSATSGSFSQQYF
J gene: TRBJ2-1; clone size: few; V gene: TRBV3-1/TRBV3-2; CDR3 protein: CASSQGGWTANEQFF
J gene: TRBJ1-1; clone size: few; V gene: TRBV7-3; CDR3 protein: CASSPTGGNTEAFF
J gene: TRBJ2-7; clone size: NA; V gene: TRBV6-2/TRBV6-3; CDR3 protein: CASSYGGSYEQYF
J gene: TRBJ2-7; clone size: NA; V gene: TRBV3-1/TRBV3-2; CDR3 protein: CASSRLSSEQYF
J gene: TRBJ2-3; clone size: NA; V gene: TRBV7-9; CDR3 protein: CASSSTRRETDTQYF
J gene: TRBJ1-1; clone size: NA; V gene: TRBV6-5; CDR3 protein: CASWYTEAFF
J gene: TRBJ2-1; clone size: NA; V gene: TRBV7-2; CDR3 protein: CASSLPRSSYNEQFF
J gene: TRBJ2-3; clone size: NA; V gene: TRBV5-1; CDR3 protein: CASSLTTSTDTQYF
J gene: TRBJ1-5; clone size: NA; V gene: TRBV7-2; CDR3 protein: CASSLQGNPNQPQHF
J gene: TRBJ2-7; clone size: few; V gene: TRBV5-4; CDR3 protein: CASSPDRGGTYEQYF
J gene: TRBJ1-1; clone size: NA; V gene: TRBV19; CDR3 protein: CASSRLTGWNTEAFF
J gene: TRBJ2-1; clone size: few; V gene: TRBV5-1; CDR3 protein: CASSLKGASGSEQFF
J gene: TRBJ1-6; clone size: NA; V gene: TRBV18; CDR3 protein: CASSPGQGFSPLHF
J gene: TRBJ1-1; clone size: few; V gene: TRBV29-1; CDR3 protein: CSVDREVTEAFF
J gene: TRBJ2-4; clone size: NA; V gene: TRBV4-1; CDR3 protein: CASSQPGPMEHIQYF
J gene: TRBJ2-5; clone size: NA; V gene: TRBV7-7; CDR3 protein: CASSLGWGGQETQYF
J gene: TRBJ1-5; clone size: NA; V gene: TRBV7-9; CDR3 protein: CASSLDGRGYQPQHF
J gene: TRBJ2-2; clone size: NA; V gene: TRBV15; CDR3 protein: CATSREVRGGSRGELFF